These 31 T cell receptor beta chains share one sample of origin, sequenced in a study of T cells in Graves' hyperthyroidism and ophthalmopathy. The CDR3 regions of TCR beta were amplified from RNA transcripts. HTBI primers were used for first-round RT-PCR of the TCR CDR3. TCRdb analysed the multiplex PCR reads with MiXCR anew, one entry per CDR3 protein. The sample yields fewer than 350,000 distinct CDR3 sequences, 15% to 20% seen once. The sample consisted of blood. The receptors originated from a woman aged 50 to 60 with Graves' hyperthyroidism.

This clonotype has at least ten counts. The chain couples TRBV28 to TRBJ1-1; 9 bases match TRBD1. The V and J ends lost 4 bases and 0 bases, in that order; junction bases with no gene match: 15. The CDR3 has 19 residues. Germline V gene data show CDR1 as MDHEN and CDR2 as SYDVKM. The CDR3 DNA is TGTGCCAGCAGTTCTCTCCGGGACAGGGTTGACGGTATGAACACTGAAGCTTTCTTT. This gives the protein CASSSLRDRVDGMNTEAFF.

The rearrangement joins TRBV9 to TRBJ1-2; unclear D gene. CDR1 is SGDLS, CDR2 YYNGEE, per germline. V gave up 5 bases and J gave up 2 bases, with 7 bases separating them. CDR3 size: 12 residues. The CDR3 is CASRGGNYGYTF. CDR3 bases: TGTGCCAGCAGGGGCGGCAACTATGGCTACACCTTC.

This clonotype showed up many times. CDR3: CASSPYRGVSYGYTF. In DNA, the CDR3 is TGTGCCAGCAGTCCGTACAGGGGCGTAAGCTATGGCTACACCTTC. The rearrangement uses TRBV27 and TRBJ1-2; 7 positions match TRBD1. There are 15 residues in the CDR3. The germline CDR1 and CDR2 sequences are MNHEY and SMNVEV (reference sequence). Trimming took 5 bases from V and 4 from J; bases not matched to a gene: 10.

This clonotype was picked up many times. V is TRBV11-2 and J is TRBJ2-3; 8 bases line up with TRBD2. V lost 5 bases to trimming and J lost 3 bases; unmatched junction nucleotides: 13. Germline V CDR1 and CDR2: SGHAT, FQNNGV. The CDR3 has 17 amino acids. The CDR3 coding sequence is TGTGCCAGCAGCGGACCCGAGCGGGGGACCCGGACAGATACGCAGTATTTT. As protein: CASSGPERGTRTDTQYF.

The rearrangement joins TRBV5-1 to TRBJ2-1; 9 bases are shared with TRBD2. CDR3 length: 15 residues. CDR1 and CDR2 (germline): SGHRS, YFSETQ. Trimming cost V 7 bases and J 1 base; bases outside gene matches: 6. The CDR3 nucleotides read TGCGCCAGCGGGCGGGGACTAGCTTCCTACAATGAGCAGTTCTTC. Encoded protein: CASGRGLASYNEQFF.

This clonotype has at least ten counts. The chain has TRBV20-1 and TRBJ2-7; possibly TRBD1 or TRBD2 for D (5 bases each). The CDR3 contains 12 residues. Trimming took off 6 bases at V and 5 bases at J, with 14 bases between the two ends. Germline assignment: CDR1 DFQATT and CDR2 SNEGSKA (reference sequence). CDR3 protein: CSAWDGFNEQYF. CDR3 in DNA: TGCAGTGCCTGGGACGGCTTCAACGAGCAGTACTTC.

The chain couples TRBV4-2 to TRBJ2-1; a weak D match, TRBD1 (5 bases). Germline V gene data show CDR1 as LGHNA and CDR2 as YNFKEQ. The CDR3 length is 15 residues. V lost 0 bases, J lost 3 bases, and 9 bases lay in between. The CDR3 spells CASSQDPDNYNEQFF. CDR3 DNA: TGTGCCAGCAGCCAAGATCCGGACAACTACAATGAGCAGTTCTTC.

This clonotype is a singleton in its sample. Since a much larger clone is just one base distant, this may be a read error. The chain links TRBV7-9 to TRBJ2-7, with D hard to call. Germline assignment: CDR1 SEHNR and CDR2 FQNEAQ (reference sequence). The CDR3 sequence is 15 residues long. V lost 5 bases and J 6 bases, leaving 20 bases between the germline ends. In nucleotides, the CDR3 is TGTGCCAGCAGCCCGAGTAACGACATCTACCTCGAGCAGTACTTC. Encoded protein: CASSPSNDIYLEQYF.

The chain has TRBV7-9 and TRBJ1-1; D unresolved. Trimming pared 4 bases from V and 0 bases from J, leaving 18 bases between. Germline lookup yields CDR1 SEHNR and CDR2 FQNEAQ (reference sequence). This CDR3 contains 17 residues. CDR3 loop: CASSSTRASNMNTEAFF. CDR3 nucleotide sequence: TGTGCCAGCAGCTCAACGCGGGCCTCAAATATGAACACTGAAGCTTTCTTT. Supplemented by reference TRBV7-9 and TRBJ1-1, the full variable domain reads DTGVSQNPRHKITKRGQNVTFRCDPISEHNRLYWYRQTLGQGPEFLTYFQNEAQLEKSRLLSDRFSAERPKGSFSTLEIQRTEQGDSAMYLCASSSTRASNMNTEAFFGQGTRLTVV.

This clonotype has just a few counts. This sequence joins TRBV20-1 and TRBJ2-3; D might be TRBD1 or TRBD2, each matching 6 bases. The ends were cut back, 6 bases at V and 1 base at J, with 14 bases in the middle. The V gene's germline CDR1 is DFQATT and CDR2 SNEGSKA (reference sequence). CDR3 length equals 14 residues. CDR3: CSAEGGWGTDTQYF. For the CDR3, the DNA is TGCAGTGCCGAGGGGGGTTGGGGCACAGATACGCAGTATTTT.

This clonotype was found many times. This chain connects TRBV6-1 to TRBJ1-1, with TRBD1 matching over 7 bases. V shed 10 bases, J shed 7 bases, and the junction held 12 bases outside the gene matches. The CDR3 is 13 amino acids. Germline values: CDR1 MNHNS, CDR2 SASEGT. This chain's CDR3 is CATTRDSWGEAFF. CDR3 nucleotides: TGTGCCACTACTCGGGACAGTTGGGGTGAAGCTTTCTTT.

This clonotype was seen at least ten times. The V and J genes are TRBV3-1 and TRBJ1-4, with D uncertain. This CDR3 contains 17 residues. V dropped 2 bases and J dropped 0 bases, with 13 bases sitting between them. Germline CDR1 is LGHDT and CDR2 is YNNKEL (reference sequence). The chain's CDR3 is CASSQSRVVATNEKLFF. The CDR3 DNA is TGTGCCAGCAGCCAAAGTCGGGTTGTCGCAACTAATGAAAAACTGTTTTTT.

This chain links TRBV29-1 with TRBJ1-1, with D unresolved. This CDR3 comprises 10 residues. Trimming pared 6 bases from V and 7 bases from J, leaving 9 bases between. Germline CDR1 and CDR2: SQVTM and ANQGSEA. The CDR3 DNA reads as TGCAGCGTCCTTCGCCATGAAGCTTTCTTT. This translates into CSVLRHEAFF.

Only a few counts were recorded for this clonotype. The chain uses TRBV6-1 and TRBJ2-7, with TRBD1 identical over 9 bases. The germline V gene encodes CDR1 MNHNS and CDR2 SASEGT. Trimming at V came to 8 bases and at J to 5 bases, leaving 4 bases not matched to a gene. This CDR3 is 12 amino acids long. The CDR3 DNA is TGTGCCAGCTCAGGACAGGGGAACGAGCAGTACTTC. It yields the protein CASSGQGNEQYF.

The V gene is TRBV2, the J gene TRBJ1-2; 7 bases are a match to TRBD1. The CDR3 loop spans 14 amino acids. Germline V gene sequence: CDR1 SNHLY, CDR2 FYNNEI. V lost 10 bases to trimming and J lost 4 bases; unmatched junction nucleotides: 12. The CDR3 loop reads CAIRNGGQPYGYTF. DNA of the CDR3: TGTGCCATAAGAAACGGGGGACAGCCCTATGGCTACACCTTC.

The CDR3 DNA is TGTGCCAGCAGGGACACCTCTGGAAACACCATATATTTT. As protein: CASRDTSGNTIYF. The chain uses TRBV27 and TRBJ1-3; maybe TRBD1 (5 bases). The V and J ends lost 6 bases and 0 bases respectively, with 6 bases between them. The germline V gene has CDR1 MNHEY and CDR2 SMNVEV (reference sequence). The CDR3 has 13 amino acids.

The chain recombines TRBV5-1 with TRBJ2-7; 9 bases align to TRBD1. This CDR3 has 15 residues. The V gene end was trimmed by 4 bases and the J gene end by 6 bases; junction bases not matched to a gene: 11. CDR1 and CDR2 (germline): SGHRS, YFSETQ. CDR3 nucleotides: TGCGCCAGCAGCAAACTGACAGGGGGGATCTCCGAGCAGTACTTC. Its protein product is CASSKLTGGISEQYF.

There are a few counts of this clonotype. CDR3 sequence reads: CASSMAGLVSDTQYF. CDR3 DNA sequence: TGTGCCAGCAGTATGGCAGGGCTGGTCTCAGATACGCAGTATTTT. J is TRBJ2-3 and V is TRBV28; perhaps TRBD1 as D (5 bases). The germline CDR1 and CDR2 sequences are MDHEN and SYDVKM. V was pared by 5 bases and J by 4 bases, with 16 bases between. This CDR3 is built from 15 residues.

This sequence joins TRBV10-3 and TRBJ2-1; D ambiguous. In germline, CDR1 is ENHRY, CDR2 SYGVKD. V dropped 0 bases and J dropped 8 bases, with 5 bases sitting between them. This CDR3 spans 12 amino acids. As DNA, the CDR3 is TGTGCCATCAGTGAGTCAGACTATGAGCAGTTCTTC. Amino acid sequence: CAISESDYEQFF.

This clonotype has more than one count but fewer than ten. The rearrangement joins TRBV25-1 to TRBJ2-5; D unclear. CDR1 is MGHDK, CDR2 SYGVNS, per germline. Trimming cost V 2 bases and J 5 bases, with 24 bases left between them. This CDR3 is built from 18 residues. CDR3 protein: CASSEVVGTLRSSETQYF. Here the CDR3 DNA reads TGTGCCAGCAGTGAAGTTGTTGGTACCCTGCGTTCGTCGGAGACCCAGTACTTC.

This clonotype turned up a few times. The genes are TRBV9 and TRBJ1-2, with TRBD1 matching 10 bases. Germline assignment: CDR1 SGDLS and CDR2 YYNGEE. V trimming: 4 bases; J trimming: 5 bases; junction bases outside the gene matches: 8. CDR3 length equals 15 residues. CDR3 residues: CASSPSGQGGYGYTF. CDR3 DNA: TGTGCCAGCAGCCCCTCCGGACAGGGGGGATATGGCTACACCTTC.

This clonotype has at least ten counts. This chain's CDR3 is CASSPQGAGANVLTF. As DNA, the CDR3 is TGTGCCAGCAGTCCTCAGGGGGCTGGGGCCAACGTCCTGACTTTC. V and J are TRBV6-1 and TRBJ2-6; 7 bases are a match to TRBD1. Germline V gene data show CDR1 as MNHNS and CDR2 as SASEGT. CDR3 size: 15 residues. The J segment lost 2 bases and the V segment lost 5 bases, leaving 3 bases of the junction unmatched.

Only a few counts were recorded for this clonotype. V is TRBV20-1 and J is TRBJ2-5; 9 bases are shared with TRBD2. J lost 2 bases, V lost 1 base, and 8 bases had no gene match. The CDR3 sequence is 16 residues long. Germline CDR1 DFQATT, CDR2 SNEGSKA (reference sequence). The CDR3 sequence is CSARAGISGGQETQYF. The CDR3 nucleotides read TGCAGTGCTAGAGCAGGGATTAGCGGGGGACAAGAGACCCAGTACTTC.

The CDR3: CASSGLAGGPTLLDTQYF. The CDR3 DNA reads TGTGCCAGCAGTGGACTAGCGGGGGGGCCCACCCTTCTAGATACGCAGTATTTT. The rearrangement joins TRBV6-2 or TRBV6-3 to TRBJ2-3; 15 positions match TRBD2. CDR3 length: 18 amino acids. Germline CDR1 and CDR2: MNHEY and SVGEGT. Losses at the gene ends were 5 bases for V and 5 bases for J; bases not matched to a gene: 11.

V usage is TRBV12-3 or TRBV12-4 and J usage is TRBJ2-1; D is possibly TRBD2 (6 bases). With 6 bases removed from V and 6 bases from J, the gap between germline ends came to 21 bases. The CDR3 spans 16 residues. The CDR3 DNA reads as TGTGCCAGCAGCCCTGGACGGCGACGGGGGTCCAATGAGCAGTTCTTC. Its protein product is CASSPGRRRGSNEQFF.

This clonotype was found a few times. The chain combines TRBV5-6 with TRBJ1-6; D unresolved. The CDR3 runs 15 residues. CDR1 and CDR2 from the germline V gene are SGHDT and YYEEEE. The germline V and J ends were trimmed by 0 bases and 2 bases, with 6 bases remaining between them. CDR3 residues: CASSLGRTYNSPLHF. The CDR3 bases are TGTGCCAGCAGCTTGGGACGGACCTATAATTCACCCCTCCACTTT.

The chain combines TRBV10-3 with TRBJ2-1, with 12 bases lining up with TRBD1. In germline, CDR1 is ENHRY, CDR2 SYGVKD. Germline trimming cut 4 bases from V and 10 bases from J; bases unmatched to any gene: 5. The CDR3 contains 14 residues. In DNA, the CDR3 is TGTGCCATCAGTGGGGGACAGGGGGCCAACGAGCAGTTCTTC. Its protein is CAISGGQGANEQFF.

The chain uses TRBV3-1 and TRBJ2-1; 9 bases map to TRBD2. With 0 bases clipped from V and 10 bases from J, the junction kept 7 bases outside the gene matches. CDR1 is LGHDT and CDR2 is YNNKEL in the germline V gene (reference sequence). This CDR3 is built from 15 residues. This chain's CDR3 is CASSQDMAGGREQFF. Written as DNA, the CDR3 is TGTGCCAGCAGCCAAGATATGGCGGGAGGGAGAGAGCAGTTCTTC.

The chain links TRBV11-1 to TRBJ2-1; D unresolved. The CDR3 runs to 16 residues. Between the trimmed V and J ends, which lost 4 bases and 8 bases, there was a span of 21 bases. Germline CDR1 reads SGHAT; CDR2 reads FQDESV (reference sequence). The chain's CDR3 is CASSSITISPGYEQFF. The CDR3 DNA sequence: TGTGCCAGCAGCTCAATCACTATCAGTCCAGGCTATGAGCAGTTCTTC.

The sample holds many counts of this clonotype. The CDR3 region is CASSLVKGDTQYF. The CDR3 DNA reads TGTGCCAGCAGTTTAGTCAAGGGAGATACGCAGTATTTT. The chain joins TRBV28 to TRBJ2-3; D remains unclear. The CDR3 is 13 residues long. The germline V gene has CDR1 MDHEN and CDR2 SYDVKM. V lost 2 bases to trimming and J lost 5 bases, with 8 bases between them.

This clonotype was detected ten times or more. The chain is built from TRBV12-3 or TRBV12-4 and TRBJ1-6; 9 nucleotides line up with TRBD1. J lost 8 bases, V lost 5 bases, and 7 bases had no gene match. There are 15 residues in the CDR3. The CDR3 loop is CASSRPGQGHSPLHF. In nucleotides, the CDR3 is TGTGCCAGCAGTCGCCCGGGACAGGGTCATTCACCCCTCCACTTT.